The 14 T cell receptor beta chains presented below share a single source sample, sequenced in a study of OX40 agonist ivuxolimab in advanced cancers. Generated by immunoSEQ multiplex PCR, the TCRdb table keeps only in-frame clones and is missing some. The table includes about 94,000 clones, more than 75% detected once. Source: CD4+ or CD8+ T cells sorted from blood, taken in a trial of the OX40 agonist ivuxolimab. The origin of the receptors is an adult with an advanced solid tumor such as melanoma, head and neck, liver or kidney cancer.

This sequence joins TRBV7-3 and TRBJ2-3; 14 bases agree with TRBD2. The CDR3 runs 17 residues. The germline CDR1 and CDR2 sequences are SGHTA and FQGTGA. J was trimmed by 6 bases and V by 4 bases; bases with no gene match: 9. The CDR3 DNA reads TGTGCCAGCAGCTCCCTAGGACTAGCGGGAGGTTGGGATACGCAGTATTTT. It specifies CASSSLGLAGGWDTQYF.

This clone occurred once. This rearrangement joins TRBV19 to TRBJ1-5; no clear D gene. The germline V and J ends were trimmed by 0 bases and 0 bases, with 6 bases remaining between them. Germline lookup yields CDR1 LNHDA and CDR2 SQIVND (reference sequence). The CDR3 consists of 15 residues. The CDR3 is CASSIERTSNQPQHF. The CDR3 DNA sequence: TGTGCCAGTAGTATAGAACGGACTAGCAATCAGCCCCAGCATTTT.

The V and J genes are TRBV9 and TRBJ2-5, with 13 bases lining up with TRBD2. With V trimmed by 4 bases and J by 5 bases, 8 bases remained unmatched. This CDR3 is 16 amino acids long. Germline CDR1 is SGDLS and CDR2 is YYNGEE. The CDR3 region has the DNA TGTGCCAGCAGCCCCCAACTAGCGGGAGGGAGGGAGACCCAGTACTTC. It yields the protein CASSPQLAGGRETQYF.

This rearrangement joins TRBV5-1 to TRBJ2-7; 8 bases map to TRBD2. J was trimmed by 5 bases and V by 5 bases; bases with no gene match: 12. The CDR3 has 15 amino acids. Per the germline V gene, CDR1 is SGHRS and CDR2 is YFSETQ. The CDR3 protein is CASRFSGIGLDEQYF. DNA for the CDR3: TGCGCCAGCAGGTTTAGCGGGATCGGCCTCGACGAGCAGTACTTC. Complete variable domain (other parts from reference TRBV5-1 and TRBJ2-7): KAGVTQTPRYLIKTRGQQVTLSCSPISGHRSVSWYQQTPGQGLQFLFEYFSETQRNKGNFPGRFSGRQFSNSRSEMNVSTLELGDSALYLCASRFSGIGLDEQYFGPGTRLTVT.

This chain uses TRBV4-2 with TRBJ2-7; no definite D call. V was cut by 0 bases and J by 3 bases, with 9 bases left in between. The CDR3 totals 14 residues. The germline gives CDR1 LGHNA, CDR2 YNFKEQ. The CDR3 spells CASSQESPGYEQYF. CDR3 bases: TGTGCCAGCAGCCAAGAATCTCCCGGCTACGAGCAGTACTTC.

Concerning this clone: Different DNA sequences within this sample yield the same CDR3. The chain links TRBV10-3 to TRBJ2-3; TRBD2 matches at 7 bases. CDR1 and CDR2 (germline): ENHRY, SYGVKD. Trimming cost V 2 bases and J 1 base; bases outside gene matches: 0. The CDR3 contains 14 residues. DNA for the CDR3: TGTGCCATCAGTGAGGGGGGGGGCACAGATACGCAGTATTTT. Encoded protein: CAISEGGGTDTQYF.

The V call is TRBV7-2, the J call TRBJ1-5, with D maybe TRBD1 (6 bases). The CDR3 is 15 amino acids. Germline V CDR1 and CDR2: SGHTA, FQGNSA. V lost 0 bases and J 5 bases, leaving 11 bases between the germline ends. CDR3 bases: TGTGCCAGCAGCTTAGCACAGGGAAGGGATCAGCCCCAGCATTTT. As protein: CASSLAQGRDQPQHF.

The chain is built from TRBV6-6 and TRBJ2-7, with 7 bases identical to TRBD2. The CDR3 length is 12 residues. CDR1 and CDR2 from the germline V gene are MNHNY and SVGAGI (reference sequence). V dropped 8 bases and J dropped 2; count of bases not matched to a gene: 3. CDR3 amino acids: CASGTKTYEQYF. Here the CDR3 DNA reads TGTGCCAGCGGGACTAAAACCTACGAGCAGTACTTC.

This clone has a single count. The chain recombines TRBV5-6 with TRBJ1-6, with D perhaps TRBD1 (6 bases). CDR1 is SGHDT and CDR2 is YYEEEE in the germline V gene. Trimming stripped 3 bases from V and 13 bases from J, with 14 bases between. The CDR3 has 13 residues. The DNA of the CDR3 is TGTGCCAGCAGCTGGGGGGCAGATTTGCCCCTCCACTTT. Translating it yields CASSWGADLPLHF. Supplemented by reference TRBV5-6 and TRBJ1-6, the full variable domain reads DAGVTQSPTHLIKTRGQQVTLRCSPKSGHDTVSWYQQALGQGPQFIFQYYEEEERQRGNFPDRFSGHQFPNYSSELNVNALLLGDSALYLCASSWGADLPLHFGNGTRLTVT.

The V call is TRBV11-2, the J call TRBJ2-5; TRBD2 agrees at 7 bases. Germline CDR1 and CDR2: SGHAT and FQNNGV. J gave up 2 bases and V 1 base, and 4 bases lay outside the gene matches. The CDR3 runs 15 residues. This CDR3 reads CASSLGPAGQETQYF. CDR3 in DNA: TGTGCCAGCAGCTTAGGACCAGCGGGGCAAGAGACCCAGTACTTC.

This clone was recorded only once. The V gene is TRBV19, the J gene TRBJ2-1; TRBD1 matches 11 bases. Germline CDR1 reads LNHDA; CDR2 reads SQIVND (reference sequence). The CDR3 contains 14 residues. V shed 10 bases, J shed 7 bases, and the junction held 9 bases outside the gene matches. The CDR3 nucleotides read TGTGCCACCAATCTAGGGACAGGGGGAAATGAGCAGTTCTTC. It translates to CATNLGTGGNEQFF.

This chain links TRBV11-3 with TRBJ2-1, with 13 bases identical to TRBD2. The junction had 20 bases not matched to a gene; V was cut back by 3 bases and J by 9 bases. Germline V CDR1 and CDR2: SGHNT, YENEEA. CDR3 length equals 20 residues. Written as DNA, the CDR3 is TGTGCCAGCAGCTTTGCCCCGGGACTAGCGGGATGGTTTAGTCCCGGTGAGCAGTTCTTC. This encodes CASSFAPGLAGWFSPGEQFF. Full variable domain (rest looked up from reference TRBV11-3 and TRBJ2-1): EAGVVQSPRYKIIEKKQPVAFWCNPISGHNTLYWYLQNLGQGPELLIRYENEEAVDDSQLPKDRFSAERLKGVDSTLKIQPAELGDSAVYLCASSFAPGLAGWFSPGEQFFGPGTRLTVL.

This clone was observed once. CDR3 region: CASSFGGNDYNEQFF. CDR3 coding DNA: TGTGCCAGCAGCTTCGGCGGGAACGATTACAATGAGCAGTTCTTC. This chain links TRBV7-8 with TRBJ2-1, with a tentative D call TRBD2 (6 bases). V was pared by 3 bases and J by 4 bases, with 13 bases between. The length of the CDR3 is 15 residues. Germline V CDR1 and CDR2: SGHVS, FQNEAQ.

The rearrangement links TRBV7-3 to TRBJ2-1; no clear D gene. V was cut by 0 bases and J by 4 bases, with 7 bases left in between. This CDR3 is built from 14 residues. Per the germline V gene, CDR1 is SGHTA and CDR2 is FQGTGA. CDR3 amino acids: CASSLTGRYNEQFF. DNA for the CDR3: TGTGCCAGCAGCTTAACTGGCCGTTACAATGAGCAGTTCTTC.